The next 22 T cell receptor beta chains were all read from a single sample in a study of T cells after yellow fever vaccination. TCRdb analysed the 5' RACE reads with MiXCR anew, one entry per CDR3 protein. The data hold roughly 300,000 distinct CDR3 sequences, with around 7% observed a single time. The sample consisted of PBMCs, taken about 41 days after the first yellow fever vaccination. Receptors originate from a man aged 18 to 29 who received the YFV17D yellow fever vaccine.

At least ten counts were recorded for this clonotype. V is TRBV5-1 and J is TRBJ2-5; perhaps TRBD2 as D (6 bases). CDR1 is SGHRS, CDR2 YFSETQ, per germline. The CDR3 has 14 amino acids. Trimming took 4 bases from V and 5 from J, leaving 15 bases between them. The CDR3: CASSPAEGRETQYF. CDR3 bases: TGCGCCAGCAGCCCCGCTGAGGGGAGGGAGACCCAGTACTTC. Combining the CDR3 with reference TRBV5-1 and TRBJ2-5 gives the whole variable domain KAGVTQTPRYLIKTRGQQVTLSCSPISGHRSVSWYQQTPGQGLQFLFEYFSETQRNKGNFPGRFSGRQFSNSRSEMNVSTLELGDSALYLCASSPAEGRETQYFGPGTRLLVL.

There are many counts of this clonotype. V is TRBV18 and J is TRBJ2-2; D is undetermined. The CDR3 is made up of 14 amino acids. V was trimmed by 0 bases and J by 4 bases, leaving 6 bases between them. Germline V gene data show CDR1 as KGHSH and CDR2 as LQKENI. Written as DNA, the CDR3 is TGTGCCAGCTCACCACCTTTGACCACCGGGGAGCTGTTTTTT. It codes for CASSPPLTTGELFF.

This clonotype was found a few times. The chain couples TRBV5-1 to TRBJ1-2; D gene unclear. The CDR3 has 13 residues. V was shortened by 6 bases and J by 7 bases, with 16 bases between the two germline ends. CDR1 SGHRS and CDR2 YFSETQ come from the germline V gene. The CDR3 loop is CASKTTLGGGYTF. In DNA, the CDR3 is TGCGCCAGCAAAACCACCCTGGGCGGTGGCTACACCTTC.

The chain links TRBV6-5 to TRBJ1-2, with no clear D. Germline V gene lookup returns CDR1 MNHEY and CDR2 SVGAGI. The CDR3 consists of 14 residues. The V and J ends lost 0 bases and 1 base respectively, with 6 bases between them. CDR3 nucleotides: TGTGCCAGCAGTTACTCGCCTCTTAACTATGGCTACACCTTC. This translates into CASSYSPLNYGYTF.

This chain connects TRBV4-3 to TRBJ2-3; the match to TRBD1 covers 8 bases. From germline, CDR1 is LGHNA and CDR2 YSLEER. The CDR3 length is 15 residues. J was trimmed by 6 bases and V by 4 bases; bases with no gene match: 9. The CDR3 loop reads CASSLATGAGDTQYF. CDR3 nucleotide sequence: TGCGCCAGCAGCCTGGCGACAGGGGCGGGGGATACGCAGTATTTT.

This clonotype was found a few times. This chain connects TRBV14 to TRBJ2-3, with 9 bases identical to TRBD2. The ends lost 0 bases at V and 4 bases at J; junction bases unmatched: 8. The germline V gene has CDR1 SGHDN and CDR2 FVKESK. The CDR3 is 17 residues long. CDR3 sequence reads: CASSQDIRTSVPDTQYF. Written as DNA, the CDR3 is TGTGCCAGCAGCCAAGACATTAGGACTAGCGTTCCAGATACGCAGTATTTT. Full variable domain (missing parts from reference TRBV14 and TRBJ2-3): EAGVTQFPSHSVIEKGQTVTLRCDPISGHDNLYWYRRVMGKEIKFLLHFVKESKQDESGMPNNRFLAERTGGTYSTLKVQPAELEDSGVYFCASSQDIRTSVPDTQYFGPGTRLTVL.

Only a few counts were recorded for this clonotype. The V call is TRBV6-8, the J call TRBJ1-1; perhaps TRBD1 as D (6 bases). Germline V lookup: CDR1 MNHGY, CDR2 SAAAGT. CDR3 length equals 11 residues. Trimming cost V 6 bases and J 5 bases, with 7 bases left between them. CDR3 DNA sequence: TGTGCCAGCAGAGGACAGACTGAAGCTTTCTTT. This encodes CASRGQTEAFF.

The genes are TRBV7-3 and TRBJ2-2; possible D gene TRBD1, 6 bases. Germline lookup yields CDR1 SGHTA and CDR2 FQGTGA. The CDR3 is 16 amino acids. V gave up 5 bases and J gave up 1 base, with 14 bases separating them. DNA of the CDR3: TGTGCCAGCAGCGCGTCCGGGACACTGAACACCGGGGAGCTGTTTTTT. Its protein is CASSASGTLNTGELFF.

This clonotype was seen many times. The chain couples TRBV6-5 to TRBJ2-7; D perhaps matches TRBD2 (5 bases). Germline CDR1 is MNHEY and CDR2 is SVGAGI. The CDR3 spans 14 residues. Trimming removed 0 bases from V and 3 bases from J, with 9 bases in between. CDR3 region: CASSYSIRDYEQYV. The CDR3 DNA reads TGTGCCAGCAGTTACTCGATACGGGACTACGAGCAGTACGTC.

The rearrangement links TRBV3-1 to TRBJ2-1, with D possibly being TRBD1 (6 bases). CDR1 is LGHDT and CDR2 is YNNKEL in the germline V gene (reference sequence). The CDR3 runs to 11 residues. Trimming pared 4 bases from V and 10 bases from J, leaving 8 bases between. In nucleotides, the CDR3 is TGTGCCAGCAGCCGAACAGGGGAGCAGTTCTTC. Amino acid sequence: CASSRTGEQFF.

This clonotype was picked up a small number of times. V and J are TRBV28 and TRBJ2-2, with D possibly being TRBD2 (5 bases). The ends were cut back, 7 bases at V and 4 bases at J, with 10 bases in the middle. In germline, CDR1 is MDHEN, CDR2 SYDVKM. There are 13 residues in the CDR3. The CDR3 reads CASIRGPTGELFF. In DNA form, the CDR3 reads TGTGCCAGCATAAGAGGGCCCACCGGGGAGCTGTTTTTT.

The genes are TRBV12-3 or TRBV12-4 and TRBJ2-3; D is possibly TRBD1 (7 bases). The ends were cut back, 7 bases at V and 4 bases at J, with 24 bases in the middle. The CDR3 contains 17 residues. The CDR3 DNA follows: TGTGCCAGCACCCCGAAGGGTTCGACAGGGAGGTCAGATACGCAGTATTTT. Protein sequence: CASTPKGSTGRSDTQYF.

This clonotype has only a few counts. The J gene is TRBJ1-1, the V gene TRBV7-8; tentatively, D is TRBD1 (6 bases). This CDR3 region has 14 residues. Between the trimmed V and J ends, which lost 7 bases and 7 bases, there was a span of 19 bases. CDR1 is SGHVS, CDR2 FQNEAQ, per germline. The CDR3, as DNA: TGTGCCAGCATTAGGGGGGTAACCTTCAGTGAAGCTTTCTTT. This sequence encodes CASIRGVTFSEAFF.

This clonotype turned up a few times. The chain carries TRBV5-6 and TRBJ2-2; 9 bases line up with TRBD2. The length of the CDR3 is 17 residues. J gave up 4 bases and V 1 base, and 8 bases lay outside the gene matches. Germline loops: CDR1 SGHDT, CDR2 YYEEEE. The CDR3 nucleotides are TGTGCCAGCAGCTTGAGACTAGCGGTGGCGGTCACCGGGGAGCTGTTTTTT. Protein sequence: CASSLRLAVAVTGELFF.

This clonotype was seen many times. The chain combines TRBV7-8 with TRBJ2-5; possible D gene TRBD2, 6 bases. Trimming took 4 bases from V and 5 from J, leaving 14 bases between them. The V gene's germline CDR1 is SGHVS and CDR2 FQNEAQ. The CDR3 spans 14 residues. For the CDR3, the DNA is TGTGCCAGCAGCTACTACGCCCGGGAGGAGACCCAGTACTTC. It specifies CASSYYAREETQYF.

In its sample, this clonotype was seen many times. This chain uses TRBV12-3 or TRBV12-4 with TRBJ2-3, with 9 bases that match TRBD1. The junction had 6 bases not matched to a gene; V was cut back by 6 bases and J by 2 bases. The CDR3 totals 15 residues. CDR3 sequence (DNA): TGTGCCAGCAGCCACCGGGACAGGGACACAGATACGCAGTATTTT. This gives the protein CASSHRDRDTDTQYF.

This chain connects TRBV4-3 to TRBJ2-3; 9 nucleotides align to TRBD1. The CDR3 is 15 amino acids. The germline V gene encodes CDR1 LGHNA and CDR2 YSLEER. J lost 5 bases, V lost 1 base, and 4 bases had no gene match. The CDR3 protein is CASSQVGTGIDTQYF. In nucleotides, the CDR3 is TGCGCCAGCAGCCAAGTGGGGACAGGGATAGATACGCAGTATTTT.

The sample holds a few counts of this clonotype. The V gene is TRBV27, the J gene TRBJ2-1; 11 nucleotides match TRBD2. The CDR3 is made up of 17 amino acids. Losses at the gene ends were 4 bases for V and 7 bases for J; bases not matched to a gene: 12. CDR1 MNHEY and CDR2 SMNVEV come from the germline V gene (reference sequence). The CDR3 here is CASSSIAGGPSRNEQFF. In DNA, the CDR3 is TGTGCCAGCAGTTCCATAGCGGGGGGGCCGTCTAGGAATGAGCAGTTCTTC.

This rearrangement joins TRBV6-2 or TRBV6-3 to TRBJ1-2; possible D gene TRBD1, 5 bases. The CDR3 covers 11 residues. CDR1 MNHEY and CDR2 SVGEGT come from the germline V gene. The germline V and J ends were trimmed by 7 bases and 9 bases, with 12 bases remaining between them. DNA for the CDR3: TGTGCCAGCACCAACGGGGGGAGCTACACCTTC. Its protein is CASTNGGSYTF.

This clonotype was observed a handful of times. The chain joins TRBV18 to TRBJ2-6; D is possibly TRBD1 (6 bases). Germline lookup yields CDR1 KGHSH and CDR2 LQKENI. The CDR3 spans 18 residues. Trimming took off 3 bases at V and 2 bases at J, with 17 bases between the two ends. The CDR3 is CASSPALRGSAGANVLTF. The CDR3 region has the DNA TGTGCCAGCTCACCTGCGCTCAGGGGTAGCGCTGGGGCCAACGTCCTGACTTTC.

This clonotype has at least ten counts. CDR3 loop: CASSQGLAGPQETQYF. For the CDR3, the DNA is TGTGCCAGCAGCCAAGGGCTAGCGGGGCCGCAAGAGACCCAGTACTTC. V gene TRBV3-1 combines with J gene TRBJ2-5; 9 bases match TRBD2. The ends lost 1 base at V and 2 bases at J; junction bases unmatched: 5. The CDR3 totals 16 residues. CDR1 is LGHDT, CDR2 YNNKEL, per germline (reference sequence).

The V gene is TRBV20-1, the J gene TRBJ2-1, with D tentatively TRBD2 (5 bases). The CDR3 is 15 amino acids. Between the trimmed V and J ends, which lost 2 bases and 7 bases, there was a span of 18 bases. From germline, CDR1 is DFQATT and CDR2 SNEGSKA (reference sequence). CDR3 protein: CSARPYASGINEQFF. CDR3 nucleotides: TGCAGTGCTAGACCTTACGCGTCGGGGATAAATGAGCAGTTCTTC.